This section outlines one TCR beta chain sequence together with its context. The assay was immunoSEQ multiplex PCR, and TCRdb's table has in-frame clones only and misses some. The data show about 73,000 clones, 80% to 95% seen once. Germline CDR1 reads SGHDN; CDR2 reads FVKESK. J lost 5 bases, V lost 2 bases, and 8 bases had no gene match. The CDR3 covers 17 residues. The data stem from a study of OX40 agonist ivuxolimab in advanced cancers. The sample here was CD4+ or CD8+ T cells sorted from blood, taken in a trial of the OX40 agonist ivuxolimab. The chain carries TRBV14 and TRBJ2-1; 11 bases fit TRBD2. This clonotype was sampled from an adult with an advanced solid tumor such as melanoma, head and neck, liver or kidney cancer. CDR3 amino acids: CASSQYYSGRVDNEQFF. DNA for the CDR3: TGTGCCAGCAGCCAATACTATAGCGGGAGGGTCGACAATGAGCAGTTCTTC.